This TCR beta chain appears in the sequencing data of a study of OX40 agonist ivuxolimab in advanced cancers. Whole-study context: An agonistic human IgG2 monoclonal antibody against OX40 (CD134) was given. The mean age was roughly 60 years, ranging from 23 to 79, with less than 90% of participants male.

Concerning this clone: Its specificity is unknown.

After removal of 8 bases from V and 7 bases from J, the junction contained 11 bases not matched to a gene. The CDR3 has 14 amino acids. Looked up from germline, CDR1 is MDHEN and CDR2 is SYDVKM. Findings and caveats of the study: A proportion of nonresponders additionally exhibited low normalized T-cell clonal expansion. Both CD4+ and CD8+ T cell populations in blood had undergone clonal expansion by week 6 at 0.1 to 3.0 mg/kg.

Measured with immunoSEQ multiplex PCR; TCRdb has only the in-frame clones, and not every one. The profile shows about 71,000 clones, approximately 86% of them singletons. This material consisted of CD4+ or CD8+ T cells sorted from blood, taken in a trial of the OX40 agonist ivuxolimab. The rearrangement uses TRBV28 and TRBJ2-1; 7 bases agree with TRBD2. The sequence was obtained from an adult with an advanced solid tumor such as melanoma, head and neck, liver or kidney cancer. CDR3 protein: CASRTPGTINEQFF. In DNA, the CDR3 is TGTGCCAGCCGCACCCCCGGGACTATTAATGAGCAGTTCTTC.